This is a list of T cell receptor beta chains from one sample in a study of identical twins. TCRdb ran MiXCR on the 5' RACE reads and lists one entry per CDR3 protein. The data hold around 470,000 distinct CDR3 sequences, with more than 13% observed a single time. Another study also made use of these data, one on yellow fever vaccine responses in identical twins.

Sequencing was done on a sample of CD4+ T cells sorted from blood. The receptors stem from a woman under 30 in good health. Each CDR3 is given with its conserved first and last residue. D genes are given only for firm matches. Only some rows state a clone size, as once, few, many or a class for expanded clones.

CDR3nt: TGTGCCAGCAGTTACTCAGGGTTGGGCTACGAGCAGTACTTC; CDR3aa: CASSYSGLGYEQYF; len: 14; abundance: NA; d_gene: NA; j_gene: TRBJ2-7; v_gene: TRBV6-5
CDR3nt: TGTGCCAGCAGTTTATTGATGGGAGAGCAGTTCTTC; CDR3aa: CASSLLMGEQFF; len: 12; abundance: few; d_gene: NA; j_gene: TRBJ2-1; v_gene: TRBV28
CDR3nt: TGCAGTGCTAGACCGGGGAGAATCACCGGGGAGCTGTTTTTT; CDR3aa: CSARPGRITGELFF; len: 14; abundance: NA; d_gene: NA; j_gene: TRBJ2-2; v_gene: TRBV20-1
CDR3nt: TGTGCCAGCAGCCAACTCCCCAAGTATAACTCCTACAATGAGCAGTTCTTC; CDR3aa: CASSQLPKYNSYNEQFF; len: 17; abundance: few; d_gene: NA; j_gene: TRBJ2-1; v_gene: TRBV3-1
CDR3nt: TGTGCCAGCAGAATGGACAGGTCACTCTCCAATGAGCAGTTCTTC; CDR3aa: CASRMDRSLSNEQFF; len: 15; abundance: NA; d_gene: TRBD1; j_gene: TRBJ2-1; v_gene: TRBV2
CDR3nt: TGTGCCAGCAAAAGGGGGGGGGTTCAAATCAATGAGCAGTTCTTC; CDR3aa: CASKRGGVQINEQFF; len: 15; abundance: many; d_gene: NA; j_gene: TRBJ2-1; v_gene: TRBV12-3/TRBV12-4
CDR3nt: TGTGCCAGCACCACCTCTCCAGTCTACGAGCAGTACTTC; CDR3aa: CASTTSPVYEQYF; len: 13; abundance: few; d_gene: NA; j_gene: TRBJ2-7; v_gene: TRBV28
CDR3nt: TGTGCCATAAAAAGAGGGGGGGAGGGCACTGAAGCTTTCTTT; CDR3aa: CAIKRGGEGTEAFF; len: 14; abundance: NA; d_gene: NA; j_gene: TRBJ1-1; v_gene: TRBV10-3
CDR3nt: TGTGCCAGCAGCAGCTTCCAGACGGGACTTCCCGGGGGAGCCAACGTCCTGACTTTC; CDR3aa: CASSSFQTGLPGGANVLTF; len: 19; abundance: NA; d_gene: NA; j_gene: TRBJ2-6; v_gene: TRBV6-1
CDR3nt: TGTGCCAGCAGCCCGACAGGGGCGGTCACCGGGGAGCTGTTTTTT; CDR3aa: CASSPTGAVTGELFF; len: 15; abundance: few; d_gene: TRBD1; j_gene: TRBJ2-2; v_gene: TRBV7-3
CDR3nt: TGTGCCATCAGACCCTACAGTGGCATCGAAGGCTACACCTTC; CDR3aa: CAIRPYSGIEGYTF; len: 14; abundance: NA; d_gene: NA; j_gene: TRBJ1-2; v_gene: TRBV10-3
CDR3nt: TGCGCCAGCAGCTTGGGGACAGTTCTGGGCTTAAATGAGCAGTTCTTC; CDR3aa: CASSLGTVLGLNEQFF; len: 16; abundance: many; d_gene: NA; j_gene: TRBJ2-1; v_gene: TRBV5-1
CDR3nt: TGTGCCAGCAGCTTAAAGGGGACTGGTACTGAAGCTTTCTTT; CDR3aa: CASSLKGTGTEAFF; len: 14; abundance: few; d_gene: NA; j_gene: TRBJ1-1; v_gene: TRBV7-2
CDR3nt: TGTGCCAGCAGCTTAGGCGTCGGAAGGCAGGCGGACGAGCAGTACTTC; CDR3aa: CASSLGVGRQADEQYF; len: 16; abundance: NA; d_gene: NA; j_gene: TRBJ2-7; v_gene: TRBV13
CDR3nt: TGCAGCCCCGTCCGGGGGATGGGGCAGTATTTT; CDR3aa: CSPVRGMGQYF; len: 11; abundance: many; d_gene: NA; j_gene: TRBJ2-3; v_gene: TRBV29-1
CDR3nt: TGTGCCAGCAGGCCCGGGACAGGGGGTAACGAGCAGTACTTC; CDR3aa: CASRPGTGGNEQYF; len: 14; abundance: few; d_gene: TRBD1; j_gene: TRBJ2-7; v_gene: TRBV3-1
CDR3nt: TGCAGTGCTAGACCGACAGGGCCGAACACTGAAGCTTTCTTT; CDR3aa: CSARPTGPNTEAFF; len: 14; abundance: few; d_gene: TRBD1; j_gene: TRBJ1-1; v_gene: TRBV20-1
CDR3nt: TGTGCCAGCAGTTTTCATAGCGGGAGGGGCGATACGCAGTATTTT; CDR3aa: CASSFHSGRGDTQYF; len: 15; abundance: NA; d_gene: TRBD2; j_gene: TRBJ2-3; v_gene: TRBV28
CDR3nt: TGCGCCAGCAGTTCCCGGACAGGAGACAATGAGCAGTTCTTC; CDR3aa: CASSSRTGDNEQFF; len: 14; abundance: NA; d_gene: TRBD1; j_gene: TRBJ2-1; v_gene: TRBV5-1
CDR3nt: TGTGCCAGCAGCCCCATACTCCGGGAAAAGATGAACACTGAAGCTTTCTTT; CDR3aa: CASSPILREKMNTEAFF; len: 17; abundance: few; d_gene: NA; j_gene: TRBJ1-1; v_gene: TRBV9
CDR3nt: TGTGCCAGCAGTCCTTTAGAGCAGGGGCAGCCCCAGCATTTT; CDR3aa: CASSPLEQGQPQHF; len: 14; abundance: NA; d_gene: NA; j_gene: TRBJ1-5; v_gene: TRBV27
CDR3nt: TGTGCCAGCAGCGTACACAGGGATGGCTACACCTTC; CDR3aa: CASSVHRDGYTF; len: 12; abundance: many; d_gene: NA; j_gene: TRBJ1-2; v_gene: TRBV9
CDR3nt: TGCAGTGCTAGAGATTCGACGCGAGGGGTGAACACTGAAGCTTTCTTT; CDR3aa: CSARDSTRGVNTEAFF; len: 16; abundance: NA; d_gene: NA; j_gene: TRBJ1-1; v_gene: TRBV20-1
CDR3nt: TGCGCCAGCAGCCCCCGGACTAGCGGGGGCCAAGAGACCCAGTACTTC; CDR3aa: CASSPRTSGGQETQYF; len: 16; abundance: few; d_gene: TRBD2; j_gene: TRBJ2-5; v_gene: TRBV5-1
CDR3nt: TGTGCCATCAGTGATGTTTCACAGGGTGTTCTAGGGCAGTACTTC; CDR3aa: CAISDVSQGVLGQYF; len: 15; abundance: NA; d_gene: NA; j_gene: TRBJ2-7; v_gene: TRBV10-3
CDR3nt: TGCAGTGCTGAGCTAGCGGACTCCTACAATGAGCAGTTCTTC; CDR3aa: CSAELADSYNEQFF; len: 14; abundance: NA; d_gene: TRBD2; j_gene: TRBJ2-1; v_gene: TRBV20-1
CDR3nt: TGTGCCAGCAGCGTGGGCGGGTCCAAAAACATTCAGTACTTC; CDR3aa: CASSVGGSKNIQYF; len: 14; abundance: few; d_gene: NA; j_gene: TRBJ2-4; v_gene: TRBV9
CDR3nt: TGCGCCAGCAGCTTGATTCCAGCCTCCTACAATGAGCAGTTCTTC; CDR3aa: CASSLIPASYNEQFF; len: 15; abundance: many; d_gene: NA; j_gene: TRBJ2-1; v_gene: TRBV5-1
CDR3nt: TGCAGTGCTAGAACCAACTCCTACGAGCAGTACTTC; CDR3aa: CSARTNSYEQYF; len: 12; abundance: few; d_gene: NA; j_gene: TRBJ2-7; v_gene: TRBV20-1
CDR3nt: TGTGCCAGCAGCGTAATGGGGGGGGCCGGGTACGAGCAGTACTTC; CDR3aa: CASSVMGGAGYEQYF; len: 15; abundance: once; d_gene: NA; j_gene: TRBJ2-7; v_gene: TRBV9
CDR3nt: TGCAGTGCTAGAACGGTGGGATTCGAGCAGTACTTC; CDR3aa: CSARTVGFEQYF; len: 12; abundance: few; d_gene: NA; j_gene: TRBJ2-7; v_gene: TRBV20-1
CDR3nt: TGCGCCAGCAGCTCCGCCCAACTTGGGACACCTGCTAACTATGGCTACACCTTC; CDR3aa: CASSSAQLGTPANYGYTF; len: 18; abundance: NA; d_gene: NA; j_gene: TRBJ1-2; v_gene: TRBV5-1
CDR3nt: TGTGCCAGCAGACCTGAAGGTGGGGAGACCCAGTACTTC; CDR3aa: CASRPEGGETQYF; len: 13; abundance: NA; d_gene: NA; j_gene: TRBJ2-5; v_gene: TRBV6-6
CDR3nt: TGCAGCGCCGCAACTACTAACTATGGCTACACCTTC; CDR3aa: CSAATTNYGYTF; len: 12; abundance: many; d_gene: NA; j_gene: TRBJ1-2; v_gene: TRBV29-1
CDR3nt: TGTGCCACCAGTGATCCCGGGACCCACCCCTACAATGAGCAGTTCTTC; CDR3aa: CATSDPGTHPYNEQFF; len: 16; abundance: NA; d_gene: NA; j_gene: TRBJ2-1; v_gene: TRBV24-1
CDR3nt: TGTGCCAGCAGCCGCCCCACTAGCGGGAGATACGAGCAGTACTTC; CDR3aa: CASSRPTSGRYEQYF; len: 15; abundance: few; d_gene: TRBD2; j_gene: TRBJ2-7; v_gene: TRBV12-3/TRBV12-4
CDR3nt: TGTGCCAGCAGTGAAGGTGGATATAATCAGCCCCAGCATTTT; CDR3aa: CASSEGGYNQPQHF; len: 14; abundance: NA; d_gene: NA; j_gene: TRBJ1-5; v_gene: TRBV6-1
CDR3nt: TGCAGCGCGCGGCGCGGGGAAGGGGGCTACGAGCAGTACTTC; CDR3aa: CSARRGEGGYEQYF; len: 14; abundance: NA; d_gene: NA; j_gene: TRBJ2-7; v_gene: TRBV29-1
CDR3nt: TGTGCCATCAGTGAGGCCCAACAGGGTCCCGGGGAGCTGTTTTTT; CDR3aa: CAISEAQQGPGELFF; len: 15; abundance: NA; d_gene: NA; j_gene: TRBJ2-2; v_gene: TRBV10-3
CDR3nt: TGTGCCAGCAGTGAATATAGGGTAGATCAGCCCCAGCATTTT; CDR3aa: CASSEYRVDQPQHF; len: 14; abundance: many; d_gene: NA; j_gene: TRBJ1-5; v_gene: TRBV25-1
CDR3nt: TGCAGTACCCCCGGGGACACCTCCTACGAGCAGTACTTC; CDR3aa: CSTPGDTSYEQYF; len: 13; abundance: NA; d_gene: NA; j_gene: TRBJ2-7; v_gene: TRBV20-1
CDR3nt: TGTGCCTCTCGGGGCATCTACTACGAGCAGTACTTC; CDR3aa: CASRGIYYEQYF; len: 12; abundance: NA; d_gene: NA; j_gene: TRBJ2-7; v_gene: TRBV6-5
CDR3nt: TGTGCCAGCAGTTTGGACAGGGGGCTCCACGAGCAGTACTTC; CDR3aa: CASSLDRGLHEQYF; len: 14; abundance: few; d_gene: TRBD1; j_gene: TRBJ2-7; v_gene: TRBV28
CDR3nt: TGTGCCAGCAGCTTAGCCCAGGAGGCCCTAGAGACCCAGTACTTC; CDR3aa: CASSLAQEALETQYF; len: 15; abundance: NA; d_gene: NA; j_gene: TRBJ2-5; v_gene: TRBV7-9
CDR3nt: TGCGCCAGCAGCGAACAGAGCTCCTACGAGCAGTACTTC; CDR3aa: CASSEQSSYEQYF; len: 13; abundance: few; d_gene: NA; j_gene: TRBJ2-7; v_gene: TRBV5-1